Listed below are T cell receptor beta chains from one sample, sequenced in a study of blood T cell repertoires in COVID-19. Clones were read by immunoSEQ multiplex PCR, and TCRdb kept only the in-frame ones, dropping some. Altogether 85,000 to 95,000 clones are present, around nine tenths being singletons, with the ten largest covering under 20%. The specimen was peripheral blood. The receptor set was obtained from a woman of 80 years or more with acute or convalescent COVID-19. CDR3s include the opening cysteine and the closing phenylalanine or tryptophan. Each record gives: D gene, clone size, J gene, V gene, CDR3 protein, CDR3 DNA. D genes are given only for firm matches. For some rows the clone size is stated as once, few or many, or as a class when expanded; others skip it.

.,.,TRBJ1-2,TRBV2,CASSEEGESYGYTF,TGTGCCAGCAGTGAGGAAGGGGAATCATATGGCTACACCTTC
.,.,TRBJ1-1,TRBV6-6,CASSYPEPGTEAFF,TGTGCCAGCAGTTACCCCGAGCCGGGTACTGAAGCTTTCTTT
.,.,TRBJ1-2,TRBV2,CASRERQVTYGYTF,TGTGCCAGCAGAGAACGACAGGTCACCTATGGCTACACCTTC
TRBD1,.,TRBJ2-7,TRBV11-3,CASSSRDRQYF,TGTGCCAGCAGCTCCCGGGACAGGCAGTACTTC
TRBD1,once,TRBJ1-1,TRBV5-4,CASSRGQMNTEAFF,TGTGCCAGCAGCCGGGGACAGATGAACACTGAAGCTTTCTTT
.,.,TRBJ2-1,TRBV6-1,CASSEQKGGYNEQFF,TGTGCCAGCAGTGAACAAAAAGGGGGCTACAATGAGCAGTTCTTC
TRBD1,.,TRBJ2-7,TRBV3-1/TRBV3-2,CASSQPGQVPYEQYF,TGTGCCAGCAGCCAACCGGGACAGGTACCCTACGAGCAGTACTTC
.,few,TRBJ1-1,TRBV6-5,CASRFEDNMNTEAFF,TGTGCCAGCCGATTCGAGGATAACATGAACACTGAAGCTTTCTTT
TRBD2,.,TRBJ2-7,TRBV28,CASSSRGSGGYEQYF,TGTGCCAGCAGTTCCCGGGGCAGCGGGGGCTACGAGCAGTACTTC
TRBD1,.,TRBJ2-5,TRBV6-6,CASSRTGGWETQYF,TGTGCCAGCAGCCGAACAGGGGGCTGGGAGACCCAGTACTTC
TRBD2,.,TRBJ2-3,TRBV19,CASRSRGVTDTQYF,TGTGCCAGTAGGTCGCGGGGGGTCACAGATACGCAGTATTTT
TRBD1,.,TRBJ1-4,TRBV7-2,CASSYRGRATNEKLFF,TGTGCCAGCAGCTACAGGGGGCGCGCAACTAATGAAAAACTGTTTTTT
TRBD1,.,TRBJ2-7,TRBV7-2,CASSFGDRGAYEQYF,TGTGCCAGCAGCTTTGGGGACAGGGGGGCCTACGAGCAGTACTTC
.,.,TRBJ2-7,TRBV11-2,CASRTSYEQYF,TGTGCCAGTAGGACAAGCTACGAGCAGTACTTC
.,.,TRBJ1-3,TRBV11-2,CASSLEGRAGNTIYF,TGTGCCAGCAGCTTAGAGGGGAGGGCTGGAAACACCATATATTTT
.,.,TRBJ1-1,TRBV5-1,CASSSRGGQANTEAFF,TGCGCCAGCAGCTCCCGAGGGGGTCAGGCGAACACTGAAGCTTTCTTT
TRBD1,.,TRBJ1-3,TRBV11-2,CASSLDRGHSGNTIYF,TGTGCCAGCAGCTTGGACAGGGGACACTCTGGAAACACCATATATTTT
TRBD2,.,TRBJ2-1,TRBV7-2,CASSLGLAATGNEQFF,TGTGCCAGCAGCCTCGGCCTAGCGGCCACGGGGAATGAGCAGTTCTTC
TRBD1,few,TRBJ1-2,TRBV29-1,CSVGQGDYGYTF,TGCAGCGTTGGACAGGGGGACTATGGCTACACCTTC
TRBD2,.,TRBJ2-3,TRBV5-4,CASSLGSGGVDTQYF,TGTGCCAGCAGCTTGGGTAGCGGGGGGGTAGATACGCAGTATTTT
.,.,TRBJ1-2,TRBV15,CATSRAGRGYGYTF,TGTGCCACCAGCAGAGCCGGCAGGGGCTATGGCTACACCTTC
TRBD2,.,TRBJ2-3,TRBV27,CASSLAGGSSTDTQYF,TGTGCCAGCAGTCTAGCGGGCGGATCTAGCACAGATACGCAGTATTTT
.,.,TRBJ2-7,TRBV2,CASNSGTAGFEQYF,TGTGCCAGCAATTCCGGGACTGCTGGGTTCGAGCAGTACTTC
TRBD2,.,TRBJ2-1,TRBV7-3,CASSPVAGARYNEQFF,TGTGCCAGCAGCCCGGTAGCGGGGGCCCGATACAATGAGCAGTTCTTC
TRBD1,.,TRBJ1-4,TRBV10-3,CASQDRGTNEKLFF,TGTGCCAGCCAGGACAGGGGGACTAATGAAAAACTGTTTTTT
TRBD2,many,TRBJ2-1,TRBV5-5,CASSLPSGGARNEQFF,TGTGCCAGCAGCTTGCCCAGCGGGGGGGCCCGGAATGAGCAGTTCTTC
.,.,TRBJ2-1,TRBV7-3,CASSYRLNNEQFF,TGTGCCAGCAGCTACCGACTGAACAATGAGCAGTTCTTC
TRBD1,.,TRBJ1-2,TRBV30,CAWTRIPLRTGGSYGYTF,TGTGCCTGGACCCGGATACCCCTTCGGACAGGTGGTTCTTATGGCTACACCTTC
.,.,TRBJ1-4,TRBV11-1,CASSLIGRNEKLFF,TGTGCCAGCAGCCTAATCGGGAGAAATGAAAAACTGTTTTTT
TRBD1,.,TRBJ1-5,TRBV6-5,CASGTELNQPQHF,TGTGCCAGCGGGACAGAACTCAATCAGCCCCAGCATTTT
.,.,TRBJ2-7,TRBV2,CASSGRTSFYEQYF,TGTGCCAGCAGTGGACGGACAAGCTTCTACGAGCAGTACTTC
TRBD2,.,TRBJ2-7,TRBV9,CASSGTSGVSEQYF,TGTGCCAGCAGCGGGACTAGCGGGGTGTCGGAGCAGTACTTC
TRBD2,.,TRBJ2-1,TRBV5-4,CASSPSGVNNEQFF,TGTGCCAGCAGCCCTAGCGGGGTGAACAATGAGCAGTTCTTC